Listed below are T cell receptor beta chains from one sample, sequenced in a study of blood T cell repertoires in COVID-19. TCRdb keeps only in-frame clones here, not all; method: immunoSEQ multiplex PCR. The top ten clones hold around 3.2% of a sample with about 150,000 clones, 84% of them seen once. Sequencing used PBMCs or T cells enriched from blood (not recorded which). The receptors derive from a woman aged 50 to 60 with acute COVID-19. The CDR3 runs from the conserved cysteine through the conserved F or W. Clone size appears in some rows only: once, few, many, or a class for an expanded clone.

V gene: TRBV5-5; clone size: .; CDR3 protein: CASSVRDGTRRGDYEQYF
V gene: TRBV6-5; clone size: once; CDR3 protein: CASSYFSQRGNEQFF
V gene: TRBV7-2; clone size: .; CDR3 protein: CASSSQGVLMNTEAFF
V gene: TRBV2; clone size: .; CDR3 protein: CASSGRQGATHEQYF
V gene: TRBV25-1; clone size: few; CDR3 protein: CASSGVGYNQPQHF
V gene: TRBV19; clone size: .; CDR3 protein: CASTRLEGSGQPQHF
V gene: TRBV24-1; clone size: .; CDR3 protein: CATSDATTRANYNEQFF
V gene: TRBV12-5; clone size: .; CDR3 protein: CASALSEKLFF
V gene: TRBV5-1; clone size: .; CDR3 protein: CASSLVVAPYEQYF
V gene: TRBV7-7; clone size: .; CDR3 protein: CASSLTSGSSDEQFF
V gene: TRBV3-1/TRBV3-2; clone size: .; CDR3 protein: CASSQDYSNQPQHF
V gene: TRBV4-1; clone size: .; CDR3 protein: CASSPGGRPNTEAFF
V gene: TRBV5-4; clone size: .; CDR3 protein: CASSSQKREGHTQYF
V gene: TRBV25-1; clone size: .; CDR3 protein: CASSEGQGITDTQYF
V gene: TRBV12-3/TRBV12-4; clone size: .; CDR3 protein: CASRGQLNTEAFF